The clone carrying this T cell receptor beta chain was recorded a few times. The sample belongs to a study of patients and donors after allogeneic stem cell transplantation. The V end lost 7 bases, the J end lost 0 bases, and 22 bases lay between the germline ends. The CDR3 runs to 18 residues. CDR1 MNHNS and CDR2 SASEGT come from the germline V gene. One entry per CDR3 protein results from TCRdb running MiXCR on the RT-PCR reads. This sample has about 960,000 distinct CDR3 sequences; about 20% occur once, and the top ten carry roughly 6.4%. This clonotype originated in a human donor who was either an allogeneic HSCT recipient or a stem cell or donor lymphocyte infusion donor (not recorded which). It is not recorded whose cells these are; they may come from a transplant donor. Source material: blood, either unsorted or a sorted T cell fraction (not recorded which). This rearrangement joins TRBV6-1 to TRBJ2-1; the D gene is possibly TRBD2 (6 bases). CDR3 DNA: TGTGCCAGCAAATACACTTCCAAGCGGGCTGGCTCCTACAATGAGCAGTTCTTC. This codes for CASKYTSKRAGSYNEQFF.